The entry below gives a single T cell receptor beta chain sequence along with its context. Its cognate antigen is unknown. With survey level as its setting, the immunoSEQ assay was v3.0. Using immunoSEQ multiplex PCR, the repertoire was profiled, and TCRdb retains in-frame clones only, with some absent. The sample has approximately 19,000 clones, roughly 80% seen once. V lost 5 bases to trimming and J lost 8 bases; unmatched junction nucleotides: 11. Germline V gives CDR1 LNHDA, CDR2 SQIVND (reference sequence). This CDR3 comprises 14 residues. This entry comes from a study of long-term antiretroviral therapy in people with HIV. Study outcomes and limitations: Gathering of blood took place between about 2004 and 2017, possibly under older ART regimens. In HIV, the repertoires covered a tighter span of CDR3 lengths than in controls.

V is TRBV19 and J is TRBJ1-1, with TRBD1 matching over 7 bases. The clonotype comes from a woman in her thirties or forties with HIV. The input for sequencing was unsorted PBMCs, taken 2.3 years after starting antiretroviral therapy. The CDR3 DNA reads TGTGCCAGTAGTGGAGGGGGCGCAGCCCGAGAAGCTTTCTTT. Encoded protein: CASSGGGAAREAFF. Based on the CDR3 plus reference TRBV19 and TRBJ1-1, the full variable domain is DGGITQSPKYLFRKEGQNVTLSCEQNLNHDAMYWYRQDPGQGLRLIYYSQIVNDFQKGDIAEGYSVSREKKESFPLTVTSAQKNPTAFYLCASSGGGAAREAFFGQGTRLTVV.